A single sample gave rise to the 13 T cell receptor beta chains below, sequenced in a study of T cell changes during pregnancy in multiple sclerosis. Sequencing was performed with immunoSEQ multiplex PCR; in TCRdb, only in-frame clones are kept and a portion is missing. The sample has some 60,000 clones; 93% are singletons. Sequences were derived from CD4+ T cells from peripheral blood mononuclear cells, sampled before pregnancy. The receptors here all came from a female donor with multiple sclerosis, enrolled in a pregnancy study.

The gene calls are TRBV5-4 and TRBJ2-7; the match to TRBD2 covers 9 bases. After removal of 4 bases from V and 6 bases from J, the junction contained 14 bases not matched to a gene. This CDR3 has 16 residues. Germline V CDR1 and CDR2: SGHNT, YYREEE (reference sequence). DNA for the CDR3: TGTGCCAGCAGCCCGCCAGGGCTAGCGGGACTAATCGAGCAGTACTTC. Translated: CASSPPGLAGLIEQYF. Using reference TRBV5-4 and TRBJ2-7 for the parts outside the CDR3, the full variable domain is ETGVTQSPTHLIKTRGQQVTLRCSSQSGHNTVSWYQQALGQGPQFIFQYYREEENGRGNFPPRFSGLQFPNYSSELNVNALELDDSALYLCASSPPGLAGLIEQYFGPGTRLTVT.

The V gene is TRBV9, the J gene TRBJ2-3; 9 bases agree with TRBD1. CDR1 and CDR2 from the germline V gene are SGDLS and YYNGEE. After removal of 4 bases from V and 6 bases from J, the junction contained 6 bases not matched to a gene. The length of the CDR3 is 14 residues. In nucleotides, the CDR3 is TGTGCCAGCAGCAGGGACAGGGTCGGGGATACGCAGTATTTT. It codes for CASSRDRVGDTQYF.

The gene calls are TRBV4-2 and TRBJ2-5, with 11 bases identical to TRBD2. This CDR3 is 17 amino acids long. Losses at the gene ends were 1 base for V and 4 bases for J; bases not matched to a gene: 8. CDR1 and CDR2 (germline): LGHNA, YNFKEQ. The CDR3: CASSQGSGRANAETQYF. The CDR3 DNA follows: TGTGCCAGCAGCCAAGGTAGCGGGAGGGCCAACGCAGAGACCCAGTACTTC.

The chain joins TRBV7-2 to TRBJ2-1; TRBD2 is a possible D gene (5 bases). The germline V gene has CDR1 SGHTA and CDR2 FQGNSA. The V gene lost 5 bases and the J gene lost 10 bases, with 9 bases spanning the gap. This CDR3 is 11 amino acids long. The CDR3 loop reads CASSPTREQFF. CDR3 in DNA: TGTGCCAGCAGCCCAACTAGGGAGCAGTTCTTC.

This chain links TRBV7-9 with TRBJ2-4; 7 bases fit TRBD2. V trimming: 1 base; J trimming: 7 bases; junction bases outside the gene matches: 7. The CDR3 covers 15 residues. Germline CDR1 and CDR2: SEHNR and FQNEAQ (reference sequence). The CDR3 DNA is TGTGCCAGCAGCTTAGGCCCCCTGGGGGGGAACATTCAGTACTTC. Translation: CASSLGPLGGNIQYF.

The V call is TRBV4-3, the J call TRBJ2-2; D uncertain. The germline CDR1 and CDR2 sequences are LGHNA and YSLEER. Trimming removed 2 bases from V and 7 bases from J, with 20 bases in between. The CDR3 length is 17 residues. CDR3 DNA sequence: TGCGCCAGCAGCCAATTGGCGGCAGCCCCAAGGAGCGGGGAGCTGTTTTTT. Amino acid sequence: CASSQLAAAPRSGELFF.

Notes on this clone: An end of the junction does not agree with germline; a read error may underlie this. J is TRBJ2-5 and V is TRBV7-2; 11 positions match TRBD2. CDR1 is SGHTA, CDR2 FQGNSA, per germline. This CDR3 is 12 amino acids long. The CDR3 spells CASSLDTSGSHF. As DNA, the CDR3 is TGTGCCAGCAGCTTAGATACTAGCGGGAGCCACTTC. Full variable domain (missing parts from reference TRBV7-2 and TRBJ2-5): GAGVSQSPSNKVTEKGKDVELRCDPISGHTALYWYRQSLGQGLEFLIYFQGNSAPDKSGLPSDRFSAERTGGSVSTLTIQRTQQEDSAVYLCASSLDTSGSHFGPGTRLLVL.

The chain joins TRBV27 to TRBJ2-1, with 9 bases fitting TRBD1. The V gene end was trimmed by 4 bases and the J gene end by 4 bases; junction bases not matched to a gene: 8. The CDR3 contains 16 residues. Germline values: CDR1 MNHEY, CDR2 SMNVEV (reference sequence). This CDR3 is CASSSLIGTGYNEQFF. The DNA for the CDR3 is TGTGCCAGCAGTTCCCTCATAGGGACAGGGTACAATGAGCAGTTCTTC.

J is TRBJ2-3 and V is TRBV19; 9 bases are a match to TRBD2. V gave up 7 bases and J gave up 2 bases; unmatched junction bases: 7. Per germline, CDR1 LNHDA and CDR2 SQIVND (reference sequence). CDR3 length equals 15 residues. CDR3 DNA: TGTGCCAGTACTTTACTAGCGGGCCACACAGATACGCAGTATTTT. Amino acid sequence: CASTLLAGHTDTQYF.

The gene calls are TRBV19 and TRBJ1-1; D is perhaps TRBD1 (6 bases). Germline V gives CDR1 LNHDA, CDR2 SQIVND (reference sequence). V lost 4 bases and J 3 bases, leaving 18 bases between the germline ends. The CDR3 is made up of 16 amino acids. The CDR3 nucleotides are TGTGCCAGTAGTACTGGGCCCTGGGGGGGGCACACTGAAGCTTTCTTT. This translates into CASSTGPWGGHTEAFF.

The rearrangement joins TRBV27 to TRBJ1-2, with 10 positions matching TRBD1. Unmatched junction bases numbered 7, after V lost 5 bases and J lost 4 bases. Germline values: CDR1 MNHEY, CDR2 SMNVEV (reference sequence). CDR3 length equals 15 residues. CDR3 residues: CASSKTGGGFYGYTF. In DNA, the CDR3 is TGTGCCAGCAGTAAGACAGGGGGCGGTTTCTATGGCTACACCTTC.

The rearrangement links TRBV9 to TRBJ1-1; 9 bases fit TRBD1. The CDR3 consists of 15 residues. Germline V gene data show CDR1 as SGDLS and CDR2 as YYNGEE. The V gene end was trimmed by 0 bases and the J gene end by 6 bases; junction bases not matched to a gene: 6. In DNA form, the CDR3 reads TGTGCCAGCAGCGTAGATATTGGGGACAGGGCTGAAGCTTTCTTT. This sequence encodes CASSVDIGDRAEAFF.

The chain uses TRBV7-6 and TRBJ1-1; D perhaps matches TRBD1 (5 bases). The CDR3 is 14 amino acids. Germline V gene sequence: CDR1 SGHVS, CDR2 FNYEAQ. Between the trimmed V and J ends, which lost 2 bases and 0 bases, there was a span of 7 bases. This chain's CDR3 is CASSLQGLNTEAFF. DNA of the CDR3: TGTGCCAGCAGCTTACAGGGCTTGAACACTGAAGCTTTCTTT.